Below are 28 T cell receptor beta chains sequenced from a single sample in a study of cytomegalovirus exposure and HLA in healthy donors (dated by TCRdb to about 2017). Library preparation was by the immunoSEQ multiplex PCR assay. A mixture of 60 forward primers for TCR Vbeta segments and 13 reverse primers for TCR Jbeta segments was used in the multiplex PCR. As stored in TCRdb, this immuneACCESS dataset retains in-frame rearrangements with V and J assigned. A fraction of the clones does not appear; measured against another copy, unresolved V genes explain less than half of the discrepancy, and the remainder lacks a known reason. This sample holds some 120,000 clones; around four fifths were observed only once. More than 3.5% of the sample is held by the ten biggest clonotypes. Sequences were obtained from PBMCs. These receptors originate from a woman between 35 and 50 years old in good health and CMV-seropositive.

The chain has TRBV11-3 and TRBJ2-1, with 7 positions matching TRBD2. The V gene's germline CDR1 is SGHNT and CDR2 YENEEA. The CDR3 sequence is 13 residues long. V trimming: 4 bases; J trimming: 6 bases; junction bases outside the gene matches: 3. The CDR3, as DNA: TGTGCCAGCAGCTACCTAGCGGTCAATGAGCAGTTCTTC. It is translated as CASSYLAVNEQFF.

CDR3: CASSLASDGYTF. CDR3 bases: TGTGCCAGCAGCTTGGCGAGTGATGGCTACACCTTC. This sequence joins TRBV5-4 and TRBJ1-2; no reliable D call. Germline V gene lookup returns CDR1 SGHNT and CDR2 YYREEE (reference sequence). Trimming removed 0 bases from V and 6 bases from J, with 6 bases in between. The CDR3 is 12 amino acids. The complete variable domain, with remaining parts taken from reference TRBV5-4 and TRBJ1-2, reads ETGVTQSPTHLIKTRGQQVTLRCSSQSGHNTVSWYQQALGQGPQFIFQYYREEENGRGNFPPRFSGLQFPNYSSELNVNALELDDSALYLCASSLASDGYTFGSGTRLTVV.

This chain links TRBV6-5 with TRBJ2-2; perhaps TRBD1 as D (6 bases). This CDR3 spans 15 amino acids. V lost 6 bases and J lost 4, with 15 bases in between. Germline assignment: CDR1 MNHEY and CDR2 SVGAGI. Written as DNA, the CDR3 is TGTGCCAGCAGACTAGGCAGGGGATTCACCGGGGAGCTGTTTTTT. Residues: CASRLGRGFTGELFF.

This clone showed up just a few times. The rearrangement uses TRBV7-9 and TRBJ1-4; 10 bases map to TRBD1. Unmatched junction bases numbered 10, after V lost 6 bases and J lost 0 bases. CDR1 and CDR2 (germline): SEHNR, FQNEAQ (reference sequence). The CDR3 runs 18 residues. CDR3 sequence reads: CASRPKTGGKATNEKLFF. In DNA form, the CDR3 reads TGTGCCAGCAGACCAAAGACAGGGGGCAAAGCAACTAATGAAAAACTGTTTTTT.

Here the CDR3 reads CASSPNWEFAGYNEQFF. DNA for the CDR3: TGTGCCAGCAGTCCTAATTGGGAGTTTGCGGGGTACAATGAGCAGTTCTTC. The chain carries TRBV27 and TRBJ2-1; D is perhaps TRBD2 (6 bases). Trimming took off 5 bases at V and 4 bases at J, with 21 bases between the two ends. Germline CDR1 and CDR2: MNHEY and SMNVEV (reference sequence). The CDR3 consists of 17 residues.

The chain links TRBV2 to TRBJ2-7; a weak D match, TRBD2 (7 bases). Trimming removed 4 bases at V and 6 bases at J, with 19 bases between. Germline values: CDR1 SNHLY, CDR2 FYNNEI. The CDR3 has 15 amino acids. This CDR3 reads CASSGGGGPLGEQYF. The CDR3 coding sequence is TGTGCCAGCAGTGGAGGGGGAGGGCCCCTCGGCGAGCAGTACTTC. Full variable domain (missing parts from reference TRBV2 and TRBJ2-7): EPEVTQTPSHQVTQMGQEVILRCVPISNHLYFYWYRQILGQKVEFLVSFYNNEISEKSEIFDDQFSVERPDGSNFTLKIRSTKLEDSAMYFCASSGGGGPLGEQYFGPGTRLTVT.

This clone was seen once. The chain is built from TRBV30 and TRBJ2-1; no reliable D call. Germline CDR1 and CDR2: GTSNPN and SVGIG (reference sequence). The V and J ends lost 4 bases and 2 bases respectively, with 18 bases between them. The CDR3 is made up of 16 amino acids. CDR3 sequence: CAWKTPATRTYNEQFF. The CDR3 DNA reads as TGTGCCTGGAAGACGCCCGCCACGAGGACCTACAATGAGCAGTTCTTC. Supplemented by reference TRBV30 and TRBJ2-1, the full variable domain reads SQTIHQWPATLVQPVGSPLSLECTVEGTSNPNLYWYRQAAGRGLQLLFYSVGIGQISSEVPQNLSASRPQDRQFILSSKKLLLSDSGFYLCAWKTPATRTYNEQFFGPGTRLTVL.

This clone was seen just once. This chain links TRBV9 with TRBJ2-3; 7 bases fit TRBD1. J gave up 5 bases and V 2 bases, and 8 bases lay outside the gene matches. In germline, CDR1 is SGDLS, CDR2 YYNGEE. The length of the CDR3 is 15 residues. This CDR3 is CASSVGRGSRDTQYF. The CDR3 bases are TGTGCCAGCAGCGTGGGCAGGGGGTCGAGAGATACGCAGTATTTT.

The chain links TRBV13 to TRBJ2-1; no definite D call. The CDR3 contains 12 residues. From germline, CDR1 is PRHDT and CDR2 FYEKMQ (reference sequence). Trimming pared 5 bases from V and 9 bases from J, leaving 11 bases between. The CDR3 region has the DNA TGTGCCAGCAGCCTCGAAGCTATTGAGCAGTTCTTC. This sequence encodes CASSLEAIEQFF.

This clone occurred once. The rearrangement uses TRBV5-1 and TRBJ1-1; D remains unclear. The germline CDR1 and CDR2 sequences are SGHRS and YFSETQ. With 0 bases removed from V and 7 bases from J, the gap between germline ends came to 7 bases. The CDR3 is 12 residues long. CDR3 coding DNA: TGCGCCAGCAGCTTGGGGCAGTATGAAGCTTTCTTT. Translation gives CASSLGQYEAFF. Combining the CDR3 with reference TRBV5-1 and TRBJ1-1 gives the whole variable domain KAGVTQTPRYLIKTRGQQVTLSCSPISGHRSVSWYQQTPGQGLQFLFEYFSETQRNKGNFPGRFSGRQFSNSRSEMNVSTLELGDSALYLCASSLGQYEAFFGQGTRLTVV.

The chain employs TRBV14 and TRBJ2-3; 11 bases are a match to TRBD2. Trimming took 1 base from V and 4 from J; bases not matched to a gene: 1. Germline lookup yields CDR1 SGHDN and CDR2 FVKESK. This CDR3 is built from 15 residues. CDR3 in amino acids: CASSQGLAGPDTQYF. CDR3 DNA sequence: TGTGCCAGCAGCCAAGGACTAGCGGGACCAGATACGCAGTATTTT.

This chain joins TRBV5-4 and TRBJ2-3; a weak D match, TRBD2 (5 bases). The CDR3 covers 16 residues. Trimming removed 0 bases at V and 1 base at J, with 12 bases between. CDR1 is SGHNT, CDR2 YYREEE, per germline (reference sequence). DNA for the CDR3: TGTGCCAGCAGCTTGGGGGCGGGCTCGGGCACAGATACGCAGTATTTT. Amino acids: CASSLGAGSGTDTQYF.

J is TRBJ2-7 and V is TRBV2, with 7 bases fitting TRBD1. CDR1 and CDR2 (germline): SNHLY, FYNNEI. J lost 1 base, V lost 7 bases, and 7 bases had no gene match. The CDR3 runs 14 residues. CDR3 loop: CASKDRAQSYEQYF. DNA for the CDR3: TGTGCCAGCAAAGACAGGGCACAGTCCTACGAGCAGTACTTC.

The chain employs TRBV28 and TRBJ1-4; D may be TRBD1 (5 bases). This CDR3 has 14 amino acids. V shed 7 bases and J shed 7 bases, with 16 bases lying between them. Germline V gene lookup returns CDR1 MDHEN and CDR2 SYDVKM. CDR3 in amino acids: CASTHADSPEKLFF. CDR3 in DNA: TGTGCCAGCACTCATGCCGACAGTCCTGAAAAACTGTTTTTT.

This clone was seen only once. CDR3 loop: CASSQAGWSLEASTDTQYF. The DNA for the CDR3 is TGCGCCAGCAGCCAAGCGGGGTGGTCCCTAGAGGCGAGCACAGATACGCAGTATTTT. The chain couples TRBV4-1 to TRBJ2-3, with D perhaps TRBD2 (5 bases). CDR3 length: 19 residues. Germline-derived CDR1 and CDR2 are MGHRA and YSYEKL. Trimming took off 1 base at V and 0 bases at J, with 20 bases between the two ends.

The chain employs TRBV6-6 and TRBJ2-5; 8 nucleotides align to TRBD1. The CDR3 covers 13 residues. Germline V gives CDR1 MNHNY, CDR2 SVGAGI (reference sequence). J was trimmed by 2 bases and V by 5 bases; bases with no gene match: 1. Written as DNA, the CDR3 is TGTGCCAGCAGTAACAGGGGGCAAGAGACCCAGTACTTC. Translating it yields CASSNRGQETQYF.

This chain joins TRBV7-8 and TRBJ2-5, with 7 bases that match TRBD1. CDR1 and CDR2 from the germline V gene are SGHVS and FQNEAQ. Unmatched junction bases numbered 4, after V lost 4 bases and J lost 2 bases. The CDR3 totals 14 residues. Written as DNA, the CDR3 is TGTGCCAGCAGCTCGGGGACAGTGCAAGAGACCCAGTACTTC. Amino acids: CASSSGTVQETQYF.

This clone has just one count. V is TRBV7-2 and J is TRBJ2-4; D perhaps matches TRBD2 (6 bases). Germline CDR1 is SGHTA and CDR2 is FQGNSA. The CDR3 is 15 residues long. Trimming shortened V by 4 bases and J by 6 bases, and 16 bases separated the two germline ends. The CDR3 spells CASSSTGGPGNIQYF. The CDR3 DNA sequence: TGTGCCAGCAGCTCAACAGGAGGGCCGGGAAACATTCAGTACTTC.

This chain uses TRBV6-5 with TRBJ2-1, with a tentative D call TRBD2 (5 bases). V was clipped by 0 bases and J by 6 bases, with 12 bases between them. The CDR3 has 15 residues. Per germline, CDR1 MNHEY and CDR2 SVGAGI. The DNA of the CDR3 is TGTGCCAGCAGTTACTCGAGAGAGGGCACCAATGAGCAGTTCTTC. This sequence encodes CASSYSREGTNEQFF.

The V gene is TRBV7-8, the J gene TRBJ2-1, with 8 bases aligning to TRBD2. J lost 4 bases, V lost 0 bases, and 5 bases had no gene match. Germline V gene data show CDR1 as SGHVS and CDR2 as FQNEAQ. The length of the CDR3 is 16 residues. The CDR3 DNA sequence: TGTGCCAGCAGCTTAGCCCGACTAGCGTCTTACAATGAGCAGTTCTTC. This gives the protein CASSLARLASYNEQFF.

This clone was seen more than once but under ten times. The genes are TRBV19 and TRBJ2-5; TRBD1 matches at 11 bases. CDR1 LNHDA and CDR2 SQIVND come from the germline V gene (reference sequence). Trimming removed 5 bases from V and 9 bases from J; junction bases left unmatched: 11. The CDR3 totals 15 residues. CDR3: CASSFGQGARLPQYF. CDR3 bases: TGTGCCAGTAGTTTCGGACAGGGGGCGCGTCTACCCCAGTACTTC.

The gene calls are TRBV9 and TRBJ2-6, with D possibly TRBD1 on 6 matching bases. The CDR3 extends over 16 amino acids. Trimming took 4 bases from V and 2 from J, leaving 13 bases between them. CDR1 and CDR2 (germline): SGDLS, YYNGEE. The CDR3 spells CASSPTQGAGANVLTF. The CDR3 coding sequence is TGTGCCAGCAGCCCCACACAGGGCGCTGGGGCCAACGTCCTGACTTTC. Drawing the rest from reference TRBV9 and TRBJ2-6, the complete variable domain is DSGVTQTPKHLITATGQRVTLRCSPRSGDLSVYWYQQSLDQGLQFLIQYYNGEERAKGNILERFSAQQFPDLHSELNLSSLELGDSALYFCASSPTQGAGANVLTFGAGSRLTVL.

CDR3 residues: CASSLGTAGRRDGYTF. CDR3 sequence (DNA): TGTGCCAGCAGCTTAGGGACTGCGGGGCGCAGGGATGGCTACACCTTC. V and J are TRBV7-9 and TRBJ1-2; possible D gene TRBD1, 5 bases. CDR1 and CDR2 (germline): SEHNR, FQNEAQ (reference sequence). The V gene lost 1 base and the J gene lost 6 bases, with 18 bases spanning the gap. The CDR3 is made up of 16 amino acids. The full variable domain, completed using reference TRBV7-9 and TRBJ1-2, is DTGVSQNPRHKITKRGQNVTFRCDPISEHNRLYWYRQTLGQGPEFLTYFQNEAQLEKSRLLSDRFSAERPKGSFSTLEIQRTEQGDSAMYLCASSLGTAGRRDGYTFGSGTRLTVV.

The chain has TRBV7-3 and TRBJ2-2; 7 positions match TRBD2. V lost 6 bases and J lost 0; bases outside the gene matches: 4. The CDR3 spans 15 residues. CDR1 is SGHTA and CDR2 is FQGTGA in the germline V gene. The chain's CDR3 is CASRTGTTNTGELFF. The CDR3 DNA is TGTGCCAGCAGGACCGGGACTACGAACACCGGGGAGCTGTTTTTT.

V gene TRBV6-5 combines with J gene TRBJ2-1, with TRBD2 identical over 9 bases. The V gene end was trimmed by 5 bases and the J gene end by 9 bases; junction bases not matched to a gene: 5. This CDR3 has 13 residues. Germline V gives CDR1 MNHEY, CDR2 SVGAGI. CDR3 sequence reads: CASSTMREGEQFF. In DNA form, the CDR3 reads TGTGCCAGCAGTACGATGCGGGAGGGTGAGCAGTTCTTC.

J is TRBJ2-7 and V is TRBV6-5, with no clear D. Germline V gives CDR1 MNHEY, CDR2 SVGAGI. This CDR3 spans 11 amino acids. V lost 2 bases and J 5 bases, leaving 4 bases between the germline ends. CDR3 nucleotides: TGTGCCAGCAGTTACAGCCACGAGCAGTACTTC. Residues: CASSYSHEQYF.

The chain has TRBV7-2 and TRBJ2-3, with D hard to call. V dropped 2 bases and J dropped 2 bases, with 11 bases sitting between them. This CDR3 has 15 amino acids. Germline CDR1 reads SGHTA; CDR2 reads FQGNSA. The CDR3 region is CASSLSALFTDTQYF. DNA for the CDR3: TGTGCCAGCAGCTTAAGCGCGCTTTTCACAGATACGCAGTATTTT.

The rearrangement links TRBV28 to TRBJ2-3; TRBD2 aligns across 9 bases. The CDR3 is 18 residues long. Per germline, CDR1 MDHEN and CDR2 SYDVKM. V was pared by 3 bases and J by 0 bases, with 10 bases of the junction left unmatched. In nucleotides, the CDR3 is TGTGCCAGCAGTTTCAACCGGTTGACTAGCGGAAGCACAGATACGCAGTATTTT. Amino acid sequence: CASSFNRLTSGSTDTQYF.